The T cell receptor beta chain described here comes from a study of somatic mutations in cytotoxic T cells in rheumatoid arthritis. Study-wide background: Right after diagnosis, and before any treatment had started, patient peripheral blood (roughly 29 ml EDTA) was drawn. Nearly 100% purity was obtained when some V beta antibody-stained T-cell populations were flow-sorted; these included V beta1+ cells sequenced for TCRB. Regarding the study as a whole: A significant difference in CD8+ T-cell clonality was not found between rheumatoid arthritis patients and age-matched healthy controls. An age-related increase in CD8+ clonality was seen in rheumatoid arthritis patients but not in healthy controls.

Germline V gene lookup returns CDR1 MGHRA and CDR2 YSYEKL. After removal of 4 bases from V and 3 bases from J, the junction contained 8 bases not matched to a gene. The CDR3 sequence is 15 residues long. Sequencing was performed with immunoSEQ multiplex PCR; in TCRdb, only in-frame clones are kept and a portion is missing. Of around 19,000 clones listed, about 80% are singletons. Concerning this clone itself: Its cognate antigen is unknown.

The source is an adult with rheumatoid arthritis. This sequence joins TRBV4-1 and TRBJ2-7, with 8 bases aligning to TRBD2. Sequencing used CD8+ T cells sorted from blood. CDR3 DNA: TGCGCCAGCAGCCCCTTCAGCGGGAGTAGCTACGAGCAGTACTTC. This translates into CASSPFSGSSYEQYF.